One sample yielded the 9 T cell receptor beta chains listed below, sequenced in a study of cytomegalovirus exposure and HLA in healthy donors. 13 Jbeta primers and 60 Vbeta primers were used for the PCR. The data were produced by immunoSEQ multiplex PCR, yet TCRdb's version contains in-frame clones alone and is incomplete. The repertoire holds roughly 130,000 clones, with 70% to 85% as singletons. Sequencing input: PBMCs. The receptors stem from a woman between 18 and 30 years old in good health and CMV-seropositive.

The chain links TRBV11-2 to TRBJ1-4; 9 bases align to TRBD1. This CDR3 spans 17 amino acids. The germline V gene has CDR1 SGHAT and CDR2 FQNNGV. J gave up 5 bases and V 5 bases, and 12 bases lay outside the gene matches. CDR3 sequence: CASSDPGQGEMNEKLFF. DNA for the CDR3: TGTGCCAGCAGCGACCCGGGACAGGGAGAAATGAATGAAAAACTGTTTTTT.

In this sample, this clone turned up a few times. The J gene is TRBJ1-2, the V gene TRBV27; D ambiguous. The CDR3 has 15 amino acids. The ends were cut back, 0 bases at V and 4 bases at J, with 12 bases in the middle. CDR1 is MNHEY, CDR2 SMNVEV, per germline (reference sequence). The CDR3, as DNA: TGTGCCAGCAGTTTATCGGTCGGACTAGGCTATGGCTACACCTTC. Its translation: CASSLSVGLGYGYTF.

The chain carries TRBV2 and TRBJ2-7, with a weak D call TRBD2 (7 bases). The CDR3 has 15 residues. V shed 3 bases and J shed 2 bases, with 14 bases lying between them. CDR1 is SNHLY and CDR2 is FYNNEI in the germline V gene. In DNA form, the CDR3 reads TGTGCCAGCAGTGAGGGGGGGCTGGAAACCTACGAGCAGTACTTC. Its protein is CASSEGGLETYEQYF.

This clone occurred a few times. The V gene is TRBV19, the J gene TRBJ1-2; 9 bases are shared with TRBD1. This CDR3 contains 14 residues. The V gene's germline CDR1 is LNHDA and CDR2 SQIVND (reference sequence). Trimming at V came to 5 bases and at J to 2 bases, leaving 3 bases not matched to a gene. The CDR3 DNA is TGTGCCAGTAGTGCCGGGACAGGGAACTATGGCTACACCTTC. This sequence encodes CASSAGTGNYGYTF. Full variable domain (remainder filled in from reference TRBV19 and TRBJ1-2): DGGITQSPKYLFRKEGQNVTLSCEQNLNHDAMYWYRQDPGQGLRLIYYSQIVNDFQKGDIAEGYSVSREKKESFPLTVTSAQKNPTAFYLCASSAGTGNYGYTFGSGTRLTVV.

The genes are TRBV19 and TRBJ2-1; 9 bases are a match to TRBD1. J lost 7 bases, V lost 8 bases, and 9 bases had no gene match. There are 14 residues in the CDR3. Germline values: CDR1 LNHDA, CDR2 SQIVND (reference sequence). CDR3 nucleotide sequence: TGTGCCAGTGCCGGGACAGGGATCAGTAATGAGCAGTTCTTC. Its protein product is CASAGTGISNEQFF. The whole variable domain, filled in from reference TRBV19 and TRBJ2-1, reads DGGITQSPKYLFRKEGQNVTLSCEQNLNHDAMYWYRQDPGQGLRLIYYSQIVNDFQKGDIAEGYSVSREKKESFPLTVTSAQKNPTAFYLCASAGTGISNEQFFGPGTRLTVL.

The chain recombines TRBV28 with TRBJ2-3; TRBD2 matches at 12 bases. The trim removed 4 bases at V and 0 bases at J, leaving 11 bases unmatched. Germline-derived CDR1 and CDR2 are MDHEN and SYDVKM. The CDR3 extends over 19 amino acids. This CDR3 is CASSSYWTSGAPSTDTQYF. The CDR3 DNA follows: TGTGCCAGCAGTTCTTACTGGACTAGCGGGGCACCGAGCACAGATACGCAGTATTTT. The full variable domain, completed using reference TRBV28 and TRBJ2-3, is DVKVTQSSRYLVKRTGEKVFLECVQDMDHENMFWYRQDPGLGLRLIYFSYDVKMKEKGDIPEGYSVSREKKERFSLILESASTNQTSMYLCASSSYWTSGAPSTDTQYFGPGTRLTVL.

The rearrangement uses TRBV6-5 and TRBJ2-3, with 8 bases identical to TRBD2. The junction had 1 base not matched to a gene; V was cut back by 1 base and J by 1 base. CDR3 length equals 15 residues. Germline-derived CDR1 and CDR2 are MNHEY and SVGAGI. CDR3 in amino acids: CASSYWRGGTDTQYF. Written as DNA, the CDR3 is TGTGCCAGCAGTTACTGGCGGGGGGGCACAGATACGCAGTATTTT.

This clone came up a few times. Sequence at one end of the junction differs from germline and may be a read error. The chain joins TRBV7-9 to TRBJ2-2, with D tentatively TRBD1 (6 bases). Germline assignment: CDR1 SEHNR and CDR2 FQNEAQ (reference sequence). The CDR3 sequence is 16 residues long. CDR3 loop: CSSSLSAGANTGELFF. CDR3 DNA: TGTTCCAGCAGCTTATCGGCAGGGGCGAACACCGGGGAGCTGTTTTTT.

There are a few counts of this clone. A read error may produce the germline difference seen at one junction end. The gene calls are TRBV29-1 and TRBJ2-7, with TRBD1 identical over 12 bases. The germline V gene has CDR1 SQVTM and CDR2 ANQGSEA. The CDR3 totals 14 residues. The CDR3 here is CSVEGGQGAYEQYF. CDR3 bases: TGCAGCGTGGAAGGGGGACAGGGGGCTTACGAGCAGTACTTC.